This T cell receptor beta chain was captured in a study of siplizumab effects on memory and regulatory T cells. The study assayed 95,000 to 100,000 TCR templates per sample. Produced via immunoSEQ multiplex PCR; TCRdb's table is partial and in-frame only. The repertoire consists of about 120,000 clones, with 90% to 95% occurring once and the leading ten covering around 0.16%. CDR3 size: 17 residues. The germline CDR1 and CDR2 sequences are SGDLS and YYNGEE. Trimming took off 0 bases at V and 5 bases at J, with 20 bases between the two ends. Study-wide results and caveats: With siplizumab, cumulative frequency of CD4+ memory-derived alloreactive sequences dropped significantly.

With respect to this clone: Its cognate antigen is unknown.

This receptor was identified in a human donor in good health. Sequencing was carried out using non-Treg CD4+ T cells sorted from blood. The V call is TRBV9, the J call TRBJ2-5; D possibly corresponds to TRBD1 (6 bases). CDR3 bases: TGTGCCAGCAGCGTAGACCCTCCGGGACAAATCGATGAGACCCAGTACTTC. Encoded protein: CASSVDPPGQIDETQYF.